These T cell receptor beta chains were read from a single sample in a study of T cell repertoires in cytomegalovirus infection. Their target antigens are unknown. TCRdb re-called the reads through MiXCR, storing one row per CDR3 protein. The sample lists fewer than 650,000 distinct CDR3 sequences, just under 40% occurring once. Specimen: cultured PBMCs, collected from culture after CMV antigen stimulation. These receptors were collected from a human donor in good health (CMV status not recorded). Some clones in this sample may be carry-over from other donors' samples. CDR3s include the opening cysteine and the closing phenylalanine or tryptophan. A D gene is named only where the DNA matches it firmly. For some rows the clone size is stated as once, few or many, or as a class when expanded; others skip it.

v_call: TRBV7-2; j_call: TRBJ2-1; d_call: TRBD2; clone_size: many; cdr3_nt: TGTGCCAGCAGTCAAATGGGGGGGTCCTACAATGAGCAGTTCTTC; cdr3_aa: CASSQMGGSYNEQFF
v_call: TRBV12-3/TRBV12-4; j_call: TRBJ1-5; d_call: NA; clone_size: NA; cdr3_nt: TGTGCCAGCAAGCCAGGAAGTAGTCAGCCCCAGCATTTT; cdr3_aa: CASKPGSSQPQHF
v_call: TRBV5-4; j_call: TRBJ2-3; d_call: TRBD2; clone_size: NA; cdr3_nt: TGTGCCAGCAGCTTGGAACTAGCGGGAGCTGGGGGCACAGATACGCAGTATTTT; cdr3_aa: CASSLELAGAGGTDTQYF
v_call: TRBV28; j_call: TRBJ2-4; d_call: NA; clone_size: few; cdr3_nt: TGTGCCAGCAGTGGACGGGGTGGGGACATTCAGTACTTC; cdr3_aa: CASSGRGGDIQYF
v_call: TRBV7-6; j_call: TRBJ2-3; d_call: NA; clone_size: NA; cdr3_nt: TGTGCCAGCAGCTCCGGATTTTCCCCAGATACGCAGTATTTT; cdr3_aa: CASSSGFSPDTQYF
v_call: TRBV27; j_call: TRBJ1-1; d_call: NA; clone_size: few; cdr3_nt: TGTGCCAGCAGCCCCCCTGGGAGACGGATGAACACTGAAGCTTTCTTT; cdr3_aa: CASSPPGRRMNTEAFF
v_call: TRBV19; j_call: TRBJ1-1; d_call: NA; clone_size: NA; cdr3_nt: TGTGCCAGTAATCCCGCAGGGAGGAACACTGAAGCTTTCTTT; cdr3_aa: CASNPAGRNTEAFF
v_call: TRBV7-2; j_call: TRBJ2-5; d_call: NA; clone_size: few; cdr3_nt: TGTGCCAGCAGCGTACGGACTGGGGCGGAGACCCAGTACTTC; cdr3_aa: CASSVRTGAETQYF
v_call: TRBV12-3/TRBV12-4; j_call: TRBJ2-3; d_call: TRBD1; clone_size: once; cdr3_nt: TGTGCCAGCAGTGACAGGGGCACAGATACGCAGTATTTT; cdr3_aa: CASSDRGTDTQYF
v_call: TRBV10-3; j_call: TRBJ1-4; d_call: TRBD1; clone_size: NA; cdr3_nt: TGTGCCACCTACCCTGACAGGGCAACTAATGAAAAACTGTTTTTT; cdr3_aa: CATYPDRATNEKLFF
v_call: TRBV6-6; j_call: TRBJ2-6; d_call: NA; clone_size: few; cdr3_nt: TGTGCCAGCAGTCGACAGGTTTCTGGGGCCAACGTCCTGACTTTC; cdr3_aa: CASSRQVSGANVLTF
v_call: TRBV19; j_call: TRBJ2-1; d_call: NA; clone_size: NA; cdr3_nt: TGTGCCAGTGTGGACGGGTCCCGGGACAATGAGCAGTTCTTC; cdr3_aa: CASVDGSRDNEQFF
v_call: TRBV12-3/TRBV12-4; j_call: TRBJ1-1; d_call: TRBD1; clone_size: NA; cdr3_nt: TGTGCCAGCAGAATGACAGGGTGGCCTGAAGCTTTCTTT; cdr3_aa: CASRMTGWPEAFF
v_call: TRBV7-8; j_call: TRBJ1-4; d_call: TRBD1; clone_size: many; cdr3_nt: TGTGCCAGCAGCTTTGACAGGGATGAAAAACTGTTTTTT; cdr3_aa: CASSFDRDEKLFF
v_call: TRBV6-6; j_call: TRBJ2-7; d_call: TRBD1; clone_size: NA; cdr3_nt: TGTGCCAGCAGTAACCGGGACAGGGTTTCCGAGCAGTACTTC; cdr3_aa: CASSNRDRVSEQYF
v_call: TRBV7-2; j_call: TRBJ1-2; d_call: NA; clone_size: many; cdr3_nt: TGTGCCAGCAGGCCAATTGAAACTAACTATGGCTACACCTTC; cdr3_aa: CASRPIETNYGYTF
v_call: TRBV28; j_call: TRBJ1-5; d_call: NA; clone_size: NA; cdr3_nt: TGTGCCAGCACCCAACACCAGGGCACTCAGCCCCAGCATTTT; cdr3_aa: CASTQHQGTQPQHF
v_call: TRBV12-3/TRBV12-4; j_call: TRBJ2-5; d_call: TRBD2; clone_size: NA; cdr3_nt: TGTGCCAGCGGGGGAGCGGGAGGGATTGGGACCCAGTACTTC; cdr3_aa: CASGGAGGIGTQYF
v_call: TRBV7-6; j_call: TRBJ1-3; d_call: NA; clone_size: NA; cdr3_nt: TGTGCCAGCAGCTTAACTTTGGGGGCTGACGGAAACACCATATATTTT; cdr3_aa: CASSLTLGADGNTIYF
v_call: TRBV10-3; j_call: TRBJ1-1; d_call: NA; clone_size: NA; cdr3_nt: TGTGCCATCATGGGGGCACCGAACACTGAAGCTTTCTTT; cdr3_aa: CAIMGAPNTEAFF
v_call: TRBV5-5; j_call: TRBJ2-3; d_call: TRBD1; clone_size: few; cdr3_nt: TGTGCCAGCAGCTTGGGGGACAGTAACACAGATACGCAGTATTTT; cdr3_aa: CASSLGDSNTDTQYF
v_call: TRBV7-2; j_call: TRBJ2-7; d_call: TRBD2; clone_size: many; cdr3_nt: TGTGCCAGCAGCTTAGCTTTTACTAGCGGGAGGGCCTCAACGCGCTCCGTCGAGCAGTACTTC; cdr3_aa: CASSLAFTSGRASTRSVEQYF
v_call: TRBV4-3; j_call: TRBJ2-1; d_call: NA; clone_size: few; cdr3_nt: TGCGCCAGCAGCCAACCGGGCCGAGCCCATGAGCAGTTCTTC; cdr3_aa: CASSQPGRAHEQFF
v_call: TRBV20-1; j_call: TRBJ2-2; d_call: NA; clone_size: once; cdr3_nt: TGCAGTGCCCGGGCGGCGGGGACCGGGGAGCTGTTTTTT; cdr3_aa: CSARAAGTGELFF
v_call: TRBV5-1; j_call: TRBJ2-2; d_call: NA; clone_size: NA; cdr3_nt: TGCGCCAGCAGCTCCGGACAGACGGGGTTGAACACCGGGGAGCTGTTTTTT; cdr3_aa: CASSSGQTGLNTGELFF
v_call: TRBV6-1; j_call: TRBJ2-2; d_call: TRBD2; clone_size: NA; cdr3_nt: TGTGCCACCGACCGAGCGGGGGCCAACACCGGGGAGCTGTTTTTT; cdr3_aa: CATDRAGANTGELFF